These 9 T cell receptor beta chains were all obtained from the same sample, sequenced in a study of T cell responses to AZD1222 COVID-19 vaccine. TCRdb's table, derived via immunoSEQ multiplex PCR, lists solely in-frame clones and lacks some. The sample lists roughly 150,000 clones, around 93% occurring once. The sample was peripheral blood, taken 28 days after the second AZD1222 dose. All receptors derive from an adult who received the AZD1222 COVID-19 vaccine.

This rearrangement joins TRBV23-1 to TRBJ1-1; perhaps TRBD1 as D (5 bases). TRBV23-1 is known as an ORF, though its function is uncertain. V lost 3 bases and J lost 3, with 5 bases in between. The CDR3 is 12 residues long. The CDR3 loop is CASSHRDTEAFF. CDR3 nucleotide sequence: TGCGCCAGCAGTCACAGGGACACTGAAGCTTTCTTT.

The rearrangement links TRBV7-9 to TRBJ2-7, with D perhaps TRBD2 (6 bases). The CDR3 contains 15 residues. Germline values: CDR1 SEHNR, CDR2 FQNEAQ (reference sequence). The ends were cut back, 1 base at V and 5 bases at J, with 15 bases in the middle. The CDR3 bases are TGTGCCAGCAGCTTAGAGCGGCTAGCGCCGAACGAGCAGTACTTC. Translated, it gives CASSLERLAPNEQYF.

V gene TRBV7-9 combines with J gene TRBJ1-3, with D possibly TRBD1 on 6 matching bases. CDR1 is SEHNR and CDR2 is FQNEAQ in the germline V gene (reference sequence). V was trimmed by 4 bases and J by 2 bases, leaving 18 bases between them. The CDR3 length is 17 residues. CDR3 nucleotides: TGTGCCAGCAGCTCGGCAAACAGGGCCTTGGCTGGAAACACCATATATTTT. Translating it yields CASSSANRALAGNTIYF.

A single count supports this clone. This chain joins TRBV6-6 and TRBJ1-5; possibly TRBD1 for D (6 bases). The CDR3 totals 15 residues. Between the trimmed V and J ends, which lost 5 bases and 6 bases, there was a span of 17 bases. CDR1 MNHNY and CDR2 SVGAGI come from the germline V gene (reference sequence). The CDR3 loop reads CASSIIQGMGQPQHF. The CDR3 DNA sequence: TGTGCCAGCAGTATAATACAGGGTATGGGTCAGCCCCAGCATTTT.

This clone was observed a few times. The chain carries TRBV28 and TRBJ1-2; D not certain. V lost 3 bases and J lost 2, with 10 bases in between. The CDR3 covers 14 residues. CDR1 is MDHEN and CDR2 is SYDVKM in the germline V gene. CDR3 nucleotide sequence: TGTGCCAGCAGTTTGTCCCCCCTGAACTATGGCTACACCTTC. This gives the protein CASSLSPLNYGYTF.

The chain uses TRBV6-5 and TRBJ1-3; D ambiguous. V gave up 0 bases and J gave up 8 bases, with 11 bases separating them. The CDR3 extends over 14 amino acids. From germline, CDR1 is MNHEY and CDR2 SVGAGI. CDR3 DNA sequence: TGTGCCAGCAGTTACTCCAGGCGCGTTGACACCATATATTTT. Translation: CASSYSRRVDTIYF.

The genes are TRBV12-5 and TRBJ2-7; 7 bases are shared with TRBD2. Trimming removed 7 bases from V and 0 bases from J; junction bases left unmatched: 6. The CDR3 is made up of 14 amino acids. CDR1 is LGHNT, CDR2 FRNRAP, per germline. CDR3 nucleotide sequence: TGTGCTAGTGCCACCGGGACTATCTCCTACGAGCAGTACTTC. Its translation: CASATGTISYEQYF.

Written as DNA, the CDR3 is TGTGCCAGCAGCCTAAGGACAGGAGTATTTTCACCCCTCCACTTT. As protein: CASSLRTGVFSPLHF. The rearrangement joins TRBV7-2 to TRBJ1-6; 7 nucleotides line up with TRBD1. Per the germline V gene, CDR1 is SGHTA and CDR2 is FQGNSA. This CDR3 comprises 15 residues. With 5 bases clipped from V and 9 bases from J, the junction kept 10 bases outside the gene matches. Filled out from reference TRBV7-2 and TRBJ1-6, the complete variable domain reads GAGVSQSPSNKVTEKGKDVELRCDPISGHTALYWYRQSLGQGLEFLIYFQGNSAPDKSGLPSDRFSAERTGGSVSTLTIQRTQQEDSAVYLCASSLRTGVFSPLHFGNGTRLTVT.

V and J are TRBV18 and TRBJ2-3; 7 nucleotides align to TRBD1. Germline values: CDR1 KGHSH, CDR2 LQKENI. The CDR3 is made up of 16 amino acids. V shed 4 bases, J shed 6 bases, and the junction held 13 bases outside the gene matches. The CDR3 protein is CASSLGIPGGEDTQYF. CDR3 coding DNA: TGTGCCAGCTCACTCGGAATTCCAGGGGGAGAGGATACGCAGTATTTT.